These 15 T cell receptor beta chains were all obtained from the same sample, sequenced in a study of monozygotic twins with cystic fibrosis. Using immunoSEQ multiplex PCR, the repertoire was profiled, and TCRdb retains in-frame clones only, with some absent. Of under 10,000 clones in the sample, about 98% were seen once. Sequences were obtained from blood. All receptors derive from a girl aged 2 to 9 with cystic fibrosis.

The chain has TRBV15 and TRBJ2-7; D is uncertain. With 4 bases removed from V and 3 bases from J, the gap between germline ends came to 16 bases. The CDR3 totals 15 residues. Per the germline V gene, CDR1 is LNHNV and CDR2 is YYDKDF (reference sequence). In nucleotides, the CDR3 is TGTGCCACCAGCACCGGGCGAACTACGAACTACGAGCAGTACTTC. Its protein is CATSTGRTTNYEQYF.

This chain's CDR3 is CASREQGAAVYEQYF. CDR3 sequence (DNA): TGTGCCAGCAGGGAACAGGGGGCGGCTGTGTACGAGCAGTACTTC. The rearrangement joins TRBV6-5 to TRBJ2-7, with 9 bases that match TRBD1. Germline trimming cut 6 bases from V and 4 bases from J; bases unmatched to any gene: 10. CDR1 and CDR2 from the germline V gene are MNHEY and SVGAGI. The CDR3 length is 15 residues.

The chain has TRBV11-2 and TRBJ1-2; no firm D call. V was clipped by 1 base and J by 4 bases, with 7 bases between them. The CDR3 runs to 13 residues. Germline V gives CDR1 SGHAT, CDR2 FQNNGV. In DNA form, the CDR3 reads TGTGCCAGCAGCTTAGGAGGCAGCTATGGCTACACCTTC. Its translation: CASSLGGSYGYTF. Full variable domain (rest looked up from reference TRBV11-2 and TRBJ1-2): EAGVAQSPRYKIIEKRQSVAFWCNPISGHATLYWYQQILGQGPKLLIQFQNNGVVDDSQLPKDRFSAERLKGVDSTLKIQPAKLEDSAVYLCASSLGGSYGYTFGSGTRLTVV.

The chain joins TRBV28 to TRBJ1-1; the match to TRBD1 covers 8 bases. Germline CDR1 and CDR2: MDHEN and SYDVKM. The ends lost 8 bases at V and 7 bases at J; junction bases unmatched: 9. CDR3 length: 13 amino acids. CDR3 region: CASYRPGTGEAFF. The CDR3 nucleotides read TGTGCCAGCTATCGTCCCGGGACAGGTGAAGCTTTCTTT.

CDR3 residues: CASRWDTGKDGYTF. As DNA, the CDR3 is TGTGCCAGCAGGTGGGACACCGGGAAGGACGGCTACACCTTC. The J gene is TRBJ1-2, the V gene TRBV6-6; tentative D call: TRBD1 (6 bases). This CDR3 is built from 14 residues. Germline CDR1 MNHNY, CDR2 SVGAGI (reference sequence). Trimming shortened V by 6 bases and J by 8 bases, and 19 bases separated the two germline ends.

This chain connects TRBV29-1 to TRBJ1-1, with 9 bases aligning to TRBD1. CDR3 size: 16 residues. Germline loops: CDR1 SQVTM, CDR2 ANQGSEA. The J segment lost 1 base and the V segment lost 3 bases, leaving 9 bases of the junction unmatched. CDR3 DNA sequence: TGCAGCGTTGAGAGGGACAGGGTATTTAGGAACACTGAAGCTTTCTTT. Amino acid sequence: CSVERDRVFRNTEAFF.

The chain carries TRBV29-1 and TRBJ2-1; TRBD2 matches 9 bases. The germline V gene has CDR1 SQVTM and CDR2 ANQGSEA. V dropped 4 bases and J dropped 6; count of bases not matched to a gene: 7. CDR3 length: 14 residues. CDR3 region: CSVVFGGRANEQFF. The CDR3 nucleotides read TGCAGCGTTGTCTTCGGCGGGAGGGCCAATGAGCAGTTCTTC.

J is TRBJ1-1 and V is TRBV6-9; D remains ambiguous. CDR1 is MNHGY, CDR2 SVAAGI, per germline. Deletions cut 3 bases from V and 1 base from J, with 6 bases between. CDR3 length: 13 amino acids. Here the CDR3 reads CASSYGQNTEAFF. The CDR3 DNA sequence: TGTGCCAGCAGTTACGGGCAGAACACTGAAGCTTTCTTT.

DNA of the CDR3: TGTGCCACCTCCACCGCCGCAGGGGGCATCTATGGCTACACCTTC. It encodes CATSTAAGGIYGYTF. J is TRBJ1-2 and V is TRBV25-1, with TRBD1 identical over 8 bases. Germline V gene lookup returns CDR1 MGHDK and CDR2 SYGVNS. Trimming took 10 bases from V and 4 from J; bases not matched to a gene: 14. CDR3 length: 15 residues.

The chain has TRBV30 and TRBJ1-5; D is unresolved. The CDR3 is 13 residues long. V lost 5 bases to trimming and J lost 0 bases, with 8 bases between them. Germline assignment: CDR1 GTSNPN and CDR2 SVGIG (reference sequence). This chain's CDR3 is CAWSRDSNQPQHF. The CDR3 DNA reads TGTGCCTGGTCCAGAGATAGCAATCAGCCCCAGCATTTT.

The gene calls are TRBV4-2 and TRBJ2-1; possibly TRBD1 or TRBD2 for D (6 bases each). Trimming took off 0 bases at V and 0 bases at J, with 9 bases between the two ends. Germline lookup yields CDR1 LGHNA and CDR2 YNFKEQ. The CDR3 is 16 residues long. The CDR3 DNA reads as TGTGCCAGCAGCCAAGAAGGGGGGAGCTCCTACAATGAGCAGTTCTTC. Protein: CASSQEGGSSYNEQFF.

The J gene is TRBJ1-3, the V gene TRBV6-5; a possible D gene is TRBD1 (5 bases). Trimming shortened V by 6 bases and J by 4 bases, and 10 bases separated the two germline ends. From germline, CDR1 is MNHEY and CDR2 SVGAGI. CDR3 length: 13 amino acids. CDR3 DNA: TGTGCCAGCAGGACTGGGGGGGGAAACACCATATATTTT. Translation: CASRTGGGNTIYF.

The chain joins TRBV11-2 to TRBJ1-2; perhaps TRBD1 as D (5 bases). Per germline, CDR1 SGHAT and CDR2 FQNNGV. The germline V and J ends were trimmed by 8 bases and 0 bases, with 13 bases remaining between them. The CDR3 covers 14 residues. As DNA, the CDR3 is TGTGCCAGCGGGCAGGGAACACCTAACTATGGCTACACCTTC. The encoded protein is CASGQGTPNYGYTF.

V is TRBV10-3 and J is TRBJ1-4; D call uncertain. The CDR3 extends over 14 amino acids. Germline values: CDR1 ENHRY, CDR2 SYGVKD. V was shortened by 2 bases and J by 0 bases, with 4 bases between the two germline ends. CDR3 sequence reads: CAISEQATNEKLFF. The CDR3 DNA reads TGTGCCATCAGTGAGCAGGCAACTAATGAAAAACTGTTTTTT.

V gene TRBV27 combines with J gene TRBJ1-1; D not resolved. CDR1 and CDR2 (germline): MNHEY, SMNVEV (reference sequence). The CDR3 has 14 residues. Trimming pared 2 bases from V and 4 bases from J, leaving 11 bases between. The CDR3 here is CASSLRAVGTEAFF. The CDR3 bases are TGTGCCAGCAGTTTAAGGGCCGTGGGCACTGAAGCTTTCTTT.